The rows below give T cell receptor beta chains drawn from one sample of a study of T-cell reconstitution after alpha-beta-depleted transplantation in children. TCRdb reanalysed the PCR reads using MiXCR and keeps one entry per CDR3 protein. This sample carries some 590,000 distinct CDR3 sequences, roughly a tenth of them seen once, and the ten largest clones take around 4%. The sequencing used PBMCs from the stem cell graft donor, collected from the stem cell graft. These receptors were obtained from a human donor who donated a stem cell graft to a child with acute myeloid leukemia. The CDR3 runs from the conserved cysteine through the conserved F or W. The D gene is left open where the match is weak. Rows may omit the clone size; those that give it use once, few, many or a size class.

>-|few|TRBV15|TRBJ2-2
TGTGCCACCAGCAGAGAGGCAGGGAAGACCGGGGAGCTGTTTTTT
CATSREAGKTGELFF
>-|few|TRBV20-1|TRBJ2-1
TGCAGTGCTACACTAGGGGCGATCAATGAGCAGTTCTTC
CSATLGAINEQFF
>-|many|TRBV20-1|TRBJ1-6
TGCAGTGCTAGATGGGGGGCGCAGAATTCACCCCTCCACTTT
CSARWGAQNSPLHF
>TRBD2|-|TRBV29-1|TRBJ2-7
TGCAGCGCTACTTTAGCGGGAGGCCTCCTTAGGGAGCAGTACTTC
CSATLAGGLLREQYF
>TRBD1|-|TRBV14|TRBJ2-5
TGTGCCAGCAGCCCAAGGGGGACAGGAGGAGAGACCCAGTACTTC
CASSPRGTGGETQYF
>-|-|TRBV6-2/TRBV6-3|TRBJ1-5
TGTGCCAGCAGTTATAACAGAGACCTCAATAGCAATCAGCCCCAGCATTTT
CASSYNRDLNSNQPQHF
>-|few|TRBV6-1|TRBJ2-1
TGTGCCAGCAGTAAAGAGGGGGGGACAGGAGGAAATGAGCAGTTCTTC
CASSKEGGTGGNEQFF
>-|-|TRBV27|TRBJ1-1
TGTGCCAGCAGTCCGCGCCCCGGACTGGACTGGAACACTGAAGCTTTCTTT
CASSPRPGLDWNTEAFF
>-|-|TRBV18|TRBJ2-4
TGTGCCAGCTCACCTGCGGTAGGAATAAACATTCAGTACTTC
CASSPAVGINIQYF
>-|-|TRBV5-1|TRBJ2-3
TGCGCCAGCGGTTTCCGGGAGCCCGCGGATACGCAGTATTTT
CASGFREPADTQYF
>TRBD2|few|TRBV24-1|TRBJ2-1
TGTGCCACCAGTGATCCGACTAGCGGGGTATACAATGAGCAGTTCTTC
CATSDPTSGVYNEQFF
>TRBD1|-|TRBV19|TRBJ1-5
TGTGCCAGTAGACCCGGGACAGGTGAAGGGCAGCCCCAGCATTTT
CASRPGTGEGQPQHF
>-|many|TRBV10-3|TRBJ2-2
TGTGCCATCAGTAAGGACCAACGAACCGGGGAGCTGTTTTTT
CAISKDQRTGELFF
>TRBD1|-|TRBV6-1|TRBJ2-5
TGTGCCAGCAGCCGGCGGACAGGGGTGTACCAAGAGACCCAGTACTTC
CASSRRTGVYQETQYF
>-|few|TRBV6-5|TRBJ1-2
TGTGCCAGCAGTTACGCCGGGTCGGATGGCTACACCTTC
CASSYAGSDGYTF
>TRBD1|few|TRBV18|TRBJ1-5
TGTGCCAGCTCACCAACAGGGGGCGCAAGCAATCAGCCCCAGCATTTT
CASSPTGGASNQPQHF
>-|many|TRBV20-1|TRBJ2-1
TGCAGTCCCGGCGGGACAGTGGATGAGCAGTTCTTC
CSPGGTVDEQFF
>-|few|TRBV5-1|TRBJ2-1
TGCGCCAGCAGCATGGACCAATACAATGAGCAGTTCTTC
CASSMDQYNEQFF
>TRBD1|many|TRBV29-1|TRBJ2-7
TGCAGCGTTGAGGGGGGGGAGGGGACAGGGAGCTACGAGCAGTACTTC
CSVEGGEGTGSYEQYF
>-|-|TRBV20-1|TRBJ1-1
TGCAGTGCTAGAGGGCTGGACAGAATGAACACTGAAGCTTTCTTT
CSARGLDRMNTEAFF
>TRBD1|few|TRBV29-1|TRBJ2-5
TGCAGCGTTGAGGGACAGACCCTCCAAGAGACCCAGTACTTC
CSVEGQTLQETQYF
>-|few|TRBV2|TRBJ2-2
TGTGCCAGCAGTGAAGCAGGACCCACCGGGGAGCTGTTTTTT
CASSEAGPTGELFF
>TRBD2|many|TRBV6-2/TRBV6-3|TRBJ2-7
TGTGCCAGCAGTTCCCCCGGGACTAGCGTCTACGAGCAGTACTTC
CASSSPGTSVYEQYF
>-|many|TRBV2|TRBJ2-7
TGTGCCAGCAGCTATACCGGGACCGAAGGGGAGCAGTACTTC
CASSYTGTEGEQYF
>-|many|TRBV12-3/TRBV12-4|TRBJ1-3
TGTGCCAGCAGCACTCCGGGACCGAGGACGAACACCATATATTTT
CASSTPGPRTNTIYF
>TRBD2|-|TRBV5-1|TRBJ2-1
TGCGCCAGCAGCGGCGGGACTAGCCACAATGAGCAGTTCTTC
CASSGGTSHNEQFF
>TRBD2|few|TRBV7-2|TRBJ2-3
TGTGCCAGCACCACGGGGACTAGCGGGAAGACTAATACGCAGTATTTT
CASTTGTSGKTNTQYF
>-|few|TRBV3-1|TRBJ2-7
TGTGCCAGCAGCCAATATTTCGAGCAGTACTTC
CASSQYFEQYF
>-|many|TRBV20-1|TRBJ2-2
TGCAGTGCTAGAGATCCCTGGCTATACACCGGGGAGCTGTTTTTT
CSARDPWLYTGELFF